One sample yielded the 2 T cell receptor beta chains listed below, sequenced in a study of T cells in Graves' hyperthyroidism and ophthalmopathy. Regions amplified from RNA transcripts were the TCR beta CDR3 regions. The TCR CDR3 was amplified in a first-round RT-PCR using the HTBI primer set. MiXCR, run by TCRdb on the multiplex PCR reads, gives a single entry per CDR3 protein. The sample has roughly 700,000 distinct CDR3 sequences; over 35% are singletons. Sequencing was performed on blood. These receptors came from a woman aged 35 to 49 with Graves' hyperthyroidism.

This clonotype has a count of ten or more. This rearrangement joins TRBV4-3 to TRBJ1-2; D is possibly TRBD1 (5 bases). The V end was cut by 3 bases, the J end by 6 bases, with 17 bases between. CDR1 and CDR2 from the germline V gene are LGHNA and YSLEER. The length of the CDR3 is 15 residues. The CDR3 coding sequence is TGCGCCAGCAGCCACCAATCGCGGACAAGGCATGGCTACACCTTC. This translates into CASSHQSRTRHGYTF.

This clonotype was observed many times. The rearrangement joins TRBV10-3 to TRBJ1-1, with D unresolved. The V end lost 3 bases, the J end lost 1 base, and 6 bases lay between the germline ends. Germline lookup yields CDR1 ENHRY and CDR2 SYGVKD. The CDR3 has 13 residues. The CDR3 is CAISDPKNTEAFF. The CDR3 nucleotides are TGTGCCATCAGTGACCCGAAGAACACTGAAGCTTTCTTT.